These 30 T cell receptor beta chains originate from one sample sequenced in a study of blood T cell repertoires in COVID-19. Generated by immunoSEQ multiplex PCR, the TCRdb table keeps only in-frame clones and is missing some. The sample yields around 140,000 clones, about three quarters seen once. Sequencing input: peripheral blood. All receptors come from a man aged 45-65 years with acute or convalescent COVID-19.

This clone came up a few times. The rearrangement uses TRBV7-9 and TRBJ1-3; D gene ambiguous. The length of the CDR3 is 16 residues. Per germline, CDR1 SEHNR and CDR2 FQNEAQ (reference sequence). Trimming took 2 bases from V and 0 from J, leaving 11 bases between them. The CDR3 spells CASSLYVSLSGNTIYF. CDR3 DNA: TGTGCCAGCAGCTTATACGTCAGTCTCTCTGGAAACACCATATATTTT. The full variable domain, completed using reference TRBV7-9 and TRBJ1-3, is DTGVSQNPRHKITKRGQNVTFRCDPISEHNRLYWYRQTLGQGPEFLTYFQNEAQLEKSRLLSDRFSAERPKGSFSTLEIQRTEQGDSAMYLCASSLYVSLSGNTIYFGEGSWLTVV.

V and J are TRBV11-2 and TRBJ2-3; D not certain. Germline CDR1 reads SGHAT; CDR2 reads FQNNGV. The CDR3 extends over 11 amino acids. V was clipped by 4 bases and J by 7 bases, with 6 bases between them. The CDR3 coding sequence is TGTGCCAGCAGCTGGGCCTATACGCAGTATTTT. As protein: CASSWAYTQYF.

J is TRBJ2-1 and V is TRBV27; no firm D call. The CDR3 loop spans 15 amino acids. V was pared by 4 bases and J by 1 base, with 11 bases between. Germline values: CDR1 MNHEY, CDR2 SMNVEV (reference sequence). The CDR3 coding sequence is TGTGCCAGCAGTTCCCCGCGTCGATCCTACAATGAGCAGTTCTTC. Encoded protein: CASSSPRRSYNEQFF.

The J gene is TRBJ1-6, the V gene TRBV2, with D tentatively TRBD1 (6 bases). The V gene's germline CDR1 is SNHLY and CDR2 FYNNEI. V was pared by 5 bases and J by 6 bases, with 11 bases between. The CDR3 consists of 14 residues. CDR3 nucleotide sequence: TGTGCCAGCAGTTGGACAGATCTTAATTCACCCCTCCACTTT. As protein: CASSWTDLNSPLHF. Combining the CDR3 with reference TRBV2 and TRBJ1-6 gives the whole variable domain EPEVTQTPSHQVTQMGQEVILRCVPISNHLYFYWYRQILGQKVEFLVSFYNNEISEKSEIFDDQFSVERPDGSNFTLKIRSTKLEDSAMYFCASSWTDLNSPLHFGNGTRLTVT.

The chain recombines TRBV24-1 with TRBJ1-2; TRBD1 matches 7 bases. There are 12 residues in the CDR3. V shed 9 bases and J 5 bases; nucleotides not matched to a gene: 5. In germline, CDR1 is KGHDR, CDR2 SFDVKD. The CDR3 DNA is TGTGCCACCGACAGGGTACCTTATGGCTACACCTTC. It translates to CATDRVPYGYTF.

This clone was found a few times. This chain connects TRBV5-1 to TRBJ1-2, with D possibly TRBD1 on 5 matching bases. CDR3 length: 14 amino acids. Germline CDR1 SGHRS, CDR2 YFSETQ. V lost 4 bases, J lost 4 bases, and 14 bases lay in between. This CDR3 is CASSPLTVSYGYTF. In DNA, the CDR3 is TGCGCCAGCAGCCCTTTGACAGTGTCCTATGGCTACACCTTC. The whole variable domain, remainder taken from reference TRBV5-1 and TRBJ1-2, is KAGVTQTPRYLIKTRGQQVTLSCSPISGHRSVSWYQQTPGQGLQFLFEYFSETQRNKGNFPGRFSGRQFSNSRSEMNVSTLELGDSALYLCASSPLTVSYGYTFGSGTRLTVV.

The J gene is TRBJ1-6, the V gene TRBV6-1; TRBD1 is a possible D gene (6 bases). V was trimmed by 0 bases and J by 7 bases, leaving 16 bases between them. The CDR3 length is 17 residues. CDR1 is MNHNS and CDR2 is SASEGT in the germline V gene. CDR3 sequence: CASSEARPGASNSPLHF. The DNA for the CDR3 is TGTGCCAGCAGTGAAGCGCGTCCAGGGGCCTCAAATTCACCCCTCCACTTT.

This chain joins TRBV5-4 and TRBJ1-1; D is unresolved. The CDR3 contains 18 residues. Trimming removed 2 bases at V and 0 bases at J, with 20 bases between. Germline V gives CDR1 SGHNT, CDR2 YYREEE (reference sequence). The CDR3 loop reads CASSFWPNSQIMNTEAFF. The CDR3 DNA reads as TGTGCCAGCAGCTTTTGGCCAAACAGTCAGATCATGAACACTGAAGCTTTCTTT.

The gene calls are TRBV18 and TRBJ2-7; perhaps TRBD1 as D (5 bases). The CDR3 spans 14 residues. Trimming took off 2 bases at V and 1 base at J, with 9 bases between the two ends. The V gene's germline CDR1 is KGHSH and CDR2 LQKENI. Here the CDR3 reads CASSPFRGSYEQYF. CDR3 nucleotide sequence: TGTGCCAGCTCACCATTTAGGGGTTCCTACGAGCAGTACTTC.

This clone was seen just once. This chain joins TRBV30 and TRBJ2-3; 7 bases fit TRBD1. J lost 6 bases, V lost 0 bases, and 3 bases had no gene match. Germline V gene sequence: CDR1 GTSNPN, CDR2 SVGIG (reference sequence). The CDR3 runs 13 residues. This CDR3 is CAWSVKGGDTQYF. The CDR3 DNA follows: TGTGCCTGGAGTGTAAAAGGGGGCGATACGCAGTATTTT.

The chain recombines TRBV6-2 or TRBV6-3 with TRBJ2-5; TRBD1 matches 8 bases. Germline assignment: CDR1 MNHEY and CDR2 SVGEGT. V was pared by 4 bases and J by 5 bases, with 12 bases of the junction left unmatched. This CDR3 is built from 16 residues. CDR3 sequence reads: CASSSLRQGARETQYF. The CDR3 DNA sequence: TGTGCCAGCAGTTCCCTTCGCCAGGGGGCTAGGGAGACCCAGTACTTC.

Remarks on this clone: One base away lies a much larger clone, so this may be a sequencing read error. The V gene is TRBV5-5, the J gene TRBJ1-1; the match to TRBD1 covers 10 bases. The CDR3 runs 14 residues. The ends lost 4 bases at V and 1 base at J; junction bases unmatched: 1. Per germline, CDR1 SGHKS and CDR2 YYEKEE (reference sequence). CDR3: CASSRDRGNTEAFF. The CDR3 nucleotides read TGTGCCAGCAGCCGGGACAGGGGGAACACTGAAGCTTTCTTT. The full variable domain, rest sourced from reference TRBV5-5 and TRBJ1-1, is DAGVTQSPTHLIKTRGQQVTLRCSPISGHKSVSWYQQVLGQGPQFIFQYYEKEERGRGNFPDRFSARQFPNYSSELNVNALLLGDSALYLCASSRDRGNTEAFFGQGTRLTVV.

This clone was found a few times. J is TRBJ1-1 and V is TRBV28; D remains ambiguous. The length of the CDR3 is 13 residues. V was clipped by 8 bases and J by 3 bases, with 13 bases between them. The germline CDR1 and CDR2 sequences are MDHEN and SYDVKM. The CDR3 region is CASVSTLDTEAFF. DNA of the CDR3: TGTGCCAGCGTGAGCACGCTCGACACTGAAGCTTTCTTT.

The chain couples TRBV6-5 to TRBJ1-5; 10 bases line up with TRBD1. Germline CDR1 is MNHEY and CDR2 is SVGAGI. The ends lost 4 bases at V and 6 bases at J; junction bases unmatched: 9. The CDR3 has 16 residues. The CDR3 is CASSSTGTGDSQPQHF. CDR3 nucleotide sequence: TGTGCCAGCAGTTCCACCGGGACAGGGGACAGTCAGCCCCAGCATTTT.

This sequence joins TRBV28 and TRBJ2-3; tentatively, D is TRBD1 (6 bases). The CDR3 extends over 14 amino acids. Trimming cost V 5 bases and J 0 bases, with 9 bases left between them. Germline CDR1 reads MDHEN; CDR2 reads SYDVKM. CDR3 loop: CASSGQTSTDTQYF. The CDR3 region has the DNA TGTGCCAGCAGTGGACAGACTAGCACAGATACGCAGTATTTT.

J is TRBJ1-1 and V is TRBV24-1, with 12 bases aligning to TRBD1. CDR1 is KGHDR and CDR2 is SFDVKD in the germline V gene. The CDR3 is 19 amino acids. With 5 bases clipped from V and 3 bases from J, the junction kept 15 bases outside the gene matches. The CDR3: CATSVPAGQGARFDTEAFF. The DNA of the CDR3 is TGTGCCACCAGTGTGCCCGCGGGACAGGGGGCGAGGTTTGACACTGAAGCTTTCTTT.

This clone was detected a few times. The chain recombines TRBV9 with TRBJ1-1; D not certain. V was clipped by 1 base and J by 1 base, with 11 bases between them. CDR1 and CDR2 (germline): SGDLS, YYNGEE. This CDR3 spans 15 amino acids. CDR3 nucleotide sequence: TGTGCCAGCAGCGTATCATTTTCCAGGAACACTGAAGCTTTCTTT. Translating gives CASSVSFSRNTEAFF.

Written as DNA, the CDR3 is TGTGCCAGCAGCTTGTTGGGACAACTCTCTGGAAACACCATATATTTT. Translation gives CASSLLGQLSGNTIYF. The chain couples TRBV5-8 to TRBJ1-3; D might be TRBD1 (6 bases). CDR1 and CDR2 from the germline V gene are SGHTS and YDEGEE. The CDR3 has 16 amino acids. Trimming removed 1 base from V and 0 bases from J, with 11 bases in between.

The V gene is TRBV7-8, the J gene TRBJ2-1, with D perhaps TRBD1 (6 bases). The ends were cut back, 2 bases at V and 4 bases at J, with 6 bases in the middle. The CDR3 contains 13 residues. CDR1 and CDR2 (germline): SGHVS, FQNEAQ. DNA of the CDR3: TGTGCCAGCAGCTTACAGGGGTACAATGAGCAGTTCTTC. Translation: CASSLQGYNEQFF. Variable domain in full (rest from reference TRBV7-8 and TRBJ2-1): GAGVSQSPRYKVAKRGQDVALRCDPISGHVSLFWYQQALGQGPEFLTYFQNEAQLDKSGLPSDRFFAERPEGSVSTLKIQRTQQEDSAVYLCASSLQGYNEQFFGPGTRLTVL.

This chain links TRBV9 with TRBJ1-3; 7 bases agree with TRBD1. Germline CDR1 reads SGDLS; CDR2 reads YYNGEE. Losses at the gene ends were 3 bases for V and 0 bases for J; bases not matched to a gene: 3. The CDR3 loop spans 15 amino acids. The CDR3 nucleotides read TGTGCCAGCAGCGCCGACAGGGTCTCTGGAAACACCATATATTTT. It yields the protein CASSADRVSGNTIYF.

The chain carries TRBV27 and TRBJ1-1; D not resolved. The CDR3 extends over 12 amino acids. Germline CDR1 is MNHEY and CDR2 is SMNVEV (reference sequence). V was clipped by 3 bases and J by 5 bases, with 7 bases between them. The chain's CDR3 is CASSFSGTEAFF. The CDR3 nucleotides read TGTGCCAGCAGTTTTTCGGGAACTGAAGCTTTCTTT.

The chain employs TRBV15 and TRBJ1-1; D call uncertain. CDR3 length: 13 residues. V gave up 4 bases and J gave up 1 base, with 7 bases separating them. Per germline, CDR1 LNHNV and CDR2 YYDKDF (reference sequence). CDR3 amino acids: CATSIVANTEAFF. DNA for the CDR3: TGTGCCACCAGCATAGTAGCGAACACTGAAGCTTTCTTT.

V and J are TRBV25-1 and TRBJ1-1, with a weak D call TRBD1 (5 bases). V dropped 8 bases and J dropped 4 bases, with 17 bases sitting between them. The CDR3 has 14 amino acids. CDR1 is MGHDK and CDR2 is SYGVNS in the germline V gene. DNA for the CDR3: TGTGCCAGCGCGGCCCCAGGGAAGACCACTGAAGCTTTCTTT. Translating gives CASAAPGKTTEAFF.

This clone was observed a few times. The chain has TRBV5-6 and TRBJ1-2; 8 bases fit TRBD1. Germline CDR1 reads SGHDT; CDR2 reads YYEEEE. The CDR3 has 14 amino acids. V lost 3 bases and J lost 3; bases outside the gene matches: 4. This CDR3 is CASSSRGRDYGYTF. DNA of the CDR3: TGTGCCAGCAGCTCCAGGGGGCGCGACTATGGCTACACCTTC.

This rearrangement joins TRBV10-3 to TRBJ2-5, with 8 nucleotides matching TRBD1. CDR1 and CDR2 (germline): ENHRY, SYGVKD. Trimming took 9 bases from V and 4 from J; bases not matched to a gene: 7. The CDR3 spans 13 residues. Written as DNA, the CDR3 is TGTGCCATAGCAGGGGGCGGTGGAGAGACCCAGTACTTC. It yields the protein CAIAGGGGETQYF.

The CDR3 DNA reads TGTGCCAGCAGCCGCCCTCCCCCGGGGCAGGGGAATTTGCATTTT. Its protein is CASSRPPPGQGNLHF. This chain joins TRBV28 and TRBJ1-5; TRBD1 might be the D (6 bases). With 6 bases removed from V and 15 bases from J, the gap between germline ends came to 27 bases. Germline loops: CDR1 MDHEN, CDR2 SYDVKM. There are 15 residues in the CDR3.

The rearrangement links TRBV5-1 to TRBJ2-4, with D uncertain. The CDR3 has 15 residues. V was shortened by 4 bases and J by 5 bases, with 16 bases between the two germline ends. CDR1 and CDR2 from the germline V gene are SGHRS and YFSETQ. CDR3: CASSRSPGAQNIQYF. The CDR3 DNA sequence: TGCGCCAGCAGCCGTTCCCCGGGTGCCCAAAACATTCAGTACTTC.

The rearrangement links TRBV27 to TRBJ1-2; 9 positions agree with TRBD1. V was clipped by 0 bases and J by 7 bases; unmatched bases: 6. Germline-derived CDR1 and CDR2 are MNHEY and SMNVEV (reference sequence). The CDR3 extends over 15 amino acids. The CDR3 is CASSLSLGQGFGYTF. CDR3 coding DNA: TGTGCCAGCAGTTTATCTCTGGGACAGGGTTTTGGCTACACCTTC.

This CDR3 reads CATSRPGDVNEQFF. The CDR3 nucleotides are TGTGCCACCAGCCGGCCGGGGGACGTTAATGAGCAGTTCTTC. The rearrangement links TRBV15 to TRBJ2-1; D possibly corresponds to TRBD2 (6 bases). V was clipped by 5 bases and J by 7 bases, with 15 bases between them. The CDR3 is made up of 14 amino acids. Germline V gene sequence: CDR1 LNHNV, CDR2 YYDKDF (reference sequence).

This clone was counted only a few times. The chain joins TRBV11-1 to TRBJ2-2; TRBD1 might be the D (5 bases). V was pared by 1 base and J by 7 bases, with 7 bases between. From germline, CDR1 is SGHAT and CDR2 FQDESV (reference sequence). The CDR3 covers 13 residues. This CDR3 reads CASSLEGNGELFF. Written as DNA, the CDR3 is TGTGCCAGCAGCTTAGAGGGGAACGGGGAGCTGTTTTTT.